A single TCR beta chain is shown here with its context. CDR1 and CDR2 (germline): SGDLS, YYNGEE. The V and J ends lost 5 bases and 8 bases respectively, with 14 bases between them. CDR3 length: 13 amino acids. This specimen belongs to a study of identical twins. TCRdb itself ran the 5' RACE reads through MiXCR, one entry per CDR3 protein. The sample records hundreds of thousands of distinct CDR3 sequences, 15% to 20% being singletons. This same sample was also part of a study on T cells expressing NK-cell markers.

The sequenced sample was PBMCs. V gene TRBV9 combines with J gene TRBJ2-1; D possibly corresponds to TRBD1 (5 bases). The sequence was obtained from a young woman in good health. The CDR3 sequence is CASSGANIYEQFF. For the CDR3, the DNA is TGTGCCAGCAGTGGGGCCAACATCTATGAGCAGTTCTTC.